One sample yielded the 4 T cell receptor beta chains listed below, sequenced in a study of T cells expressing NK-cell markers. TCRdb re-called the 5' RACE reads; one entry per CDR3 protein, DNA not given. This table holds under 600,000 distinct CDR3 sequences. Sequences were obtained from blood T cells: a sorted CD56 or NKG2C T cell subset, CD4+ or CD8+ T cells, or bulk PBMC T cells (not recorded which). These TCRs come from a woman aged 50 to 60 in good health.

V is TRBV5-1 and J is TRBJ2-2; the TRBD2 assignment by TCRdb is unverifiable without DNA. This CDR3 is built from 16 residues. Germline V gene lookup returns CDR1 SGHRS and CDR2 YFSETQ. The CDR3 loop is CASSLGIAGYTGELFF. The complete variable domain, with remaining parts taken from reference TRBV5-1 and TRBJ2-2, reads KAGVTQTPRYLIKTRGQQVTLSCSPISGHRSVSWYQQTPGQGLQFLFEYFSETQRNKGNFPGRFSGRQFSNSRSEMNVSTLELGDSALYLCASSLGIAGYTGELFFGEGSRLTVL.

The CDR3 reads CSVGASGSIGELFF. The chain is built from TRBV29-1 and TRBJ2-2; TCRdb lists TRBD2, though no DNA is available to test this call. From germline, CDR1 is SQVTM and CDR2 ANQGSEA. The CDR3 is 14 residues long.

The J gene is TRBJ2-3, the V gene TRBV12-3 or TRBV12-4; TCRdb gives TRBD2 as the D gene, but with no DNA this cannot be confirmed. The CDR3 sequence is 15 residues long. CDR3 sequence: CASSLTSFSTDTQYF.

The chain is built from TRBV9 and TRBJ1-1. This CDR3 has 15 amino acids. Germline-derived CDR1 and CDR2 are SGDLS and YYNGEE. This chain's CDR3 is CASSEQSAWPAEAFF.